This TCR beta chain is from a study of blood T cells in healthy people across ages. Turning to the study itself: T cells yielded about one barcoded beta molecule per two cells through template switching.

The ends lost 2 bases at V and 6 bases at J; junction bases unmatched: 6. The CDR3 is 14 amino acids. Germline lookup yields CDR1 MGHDK and CDR2 SYGVNS. Donors each provided roughly 10 milliliters of peripheral blood. Primers used in a second PCR of roughly 6 to 11 cycles were a sample-barcoded 5' primer and a J-beta primer mix. TCRdb used MiXCR to reprocess the 5' RACE reads, holding one entry per CDR3 protein. Here the sample spans hundreds of thousands of distinct CDR3 sequences, around 48% being singletons. The clonotype was recovered from a man at least 80 years old in good health. The gene calls are TRBV25-1 and TRBJ2-7, with 8 bases lining up with TRBD1. The specimen sequenced was blood. The CDR3 DNA reads as TGTGCCAGCAGTGAACGGGACAGGAATGGCGAGCAGTACTTC. It yields the protein CASSERDRNGEQYF.